The 19 T cell receptor beta chains below all came from one sample that was sequenced in a study of T cell repertoires in cytomegalovirus infection (dated by TCRdb to about 2019). This sample's treatment or condition label indicates: in vitro stimulation with specific CMV peptide epitopes to enrich CMV-specific T cells. Antigen specificity for these receptors is unknown. Sequencer: Illumina HiSeq 1500. In-frame beta chains were kept once TCRdb had trimmed the public reads at Q25 with fastp and called clones with MiXCR. Each CDR3 protein appears once, grouped with its most common genes and DNA. Here the sample has 750,000 to 950,000 distinct CDR3 sequences; 25% to 35% occur a single time. The ten largest clonotypes hold over 10% of the sample. The sequenced sample was cultured CD8+ T cells from PBMCs, obtained from culture after CMV antigen stimulation. These receptors were taken from a human donor in good health (CMV status not recorded). Some clones in this sample may be carry-over from other donors' samples.

This clonotype was seen only a few times. The chain is built from TRBV6-2 or TRBV6-3 and TRBJ1-2; no clear D. Trimming removed 10 bases from V and 2 bases from J, with 11 bases in between. In germline, CDR1 is MNHEY, CDR2 SVGEGT. CDR3 length: 12 residues. This CDR3 reads CAITSGNYGYTF. DNA for the CDR3: TGTGCCATTACGAGTGGGAACTATGGCTACACCTTC.

V usage is TRBV9 and J usage is TRBJ2-5, with no clear D. Trimming took off 2 bases at V and 3 bases at J, with 5 bases between the two ends. The germline V gene encodes CDR1 SGDLS and CDR2 YYNGEE. The CDR3 runs to 12 residues. The CDR3 region has the DNA TGTGCCAGCAGCGTTAAGGAAGAGACCCAGTACTTC. Protein product: CASSVKEETQYF.

This clonotype turned up a few times. The rearrangement uses TRBV7-9 and TRBJ2-1; TRBD2 agrees at 11 bases. Germline V gives CDR1 SEHNR, CDR2 FQNEAQ (reference sequence). The CDR3 has 16 amino acids. V lost 2 bases, J lost 8 bases, and 8 bases stayed unmatched. The DNA for the CDR3 is TGTGCCAGCAGCTTATTAGGGACTAGCGGATCTCATGAGCAGTTCTTC. This gives the protein CASSLLGTSGSHEQFF.

The table lists this clonotype with a few counts. The rearrangement uses TRBV28 and TRBJ2-3, with 12 bases aligning to TRBD1. J lost 6 bases, V lost 11 bases, and 6 bases had no gene match. This CDR3 is 13 amino acids long. Germline V gene data show CDR1 as MDHEN and CDR2 as SYDVKM. The CDR3 nucleotides read TGTGCCTCCGGGACAGGGGGCCGGGATACGCAGTATTTT. It codes for CASGTGGRDTQYF. The whole variable domain, remainder taken from reference TRBV28 and TRBJ2-3, is DVKVTQSSRYLVKRTGEKVFLECVQDMDHENMFWYRQDPGLGLRLIYFSYDVKMKEKGDIPEGYSVSREKKERFSLILESASTNQTSMYLCASGTGGRDTQYFGPGTRLTVL.

This clonotype came up a few times. The chain links TRBV6-1 to TRBJ1-2; D is ambiguous. CDR3 length equals 14 residues. CDR1 and CDR2 (germline): MNHNS, SASEGT. The ends were cut back, 1 base at V and 4 bases at J, with 10 bases in the middle. The CDR3 coding sequence is TGTGCCAGCAGTGAAGGGATGGGAGTCTATGGCTACACCTTC. Protein: CASSEGMGVYGYTF.

This clonotype was seen a few times. V usage is TRBV28 and J usage is TRBJ1-1; D possibly corresponds to TRBD1 (5 bases). With 1 base removed from V and 3 bases from J, the gap between germline ends came to 9 bases. Germline V gives CDR1 MDHEN, CDR2 SYDVKM. This CDR3 region has 14 residues. This chain's CDR3 is CASSLSRGHTEAFF. The CDR3 DNA reads as TGTGCCAGCAGTTTATCGCGGGGCCACACTGAAGCTTTCTTT.

The J gene is TRBJ1-2, the V gene TRBV6-5; possible D gene TRBD1, 6 bases. Trimming removed 6 bases from V and 6 bases from J, with 20 bases in between. The CDR3 length is 15 residues. Germline lookup yields CDR1 MNHEY and CDR2 SVGAGI. CDR3 sequence: CASSLGGMQDNGYTF. The DNA of the CDR3 is TGTGCCAGCAGCCTAGGGGGGATGCAGGATAATGGCTACACCTTC.

This clonotype has more than one count but fewer than ten. The chain carries TRBV4-1 and TRBJ1-6, with D unclear. The CDR3 length is 14 residues. Germline CDR1 is MGHRA and CDR2 is YSYEKL. The V end was cut by 1 base, the J end by 10 bases, with 11 bases between. The CDR3: CASSQARVWSPLHF. The CDR3 DNA sequence: TGCGCCAGCAGCCAAGCTAGGGTTTGGTCACCCCTCCACTTT.

This chain connects TRBV7-2 to TRBJ2-5; the match to TRBD2 covers 9 bases. The germline V gene encodes CDR1 SGHTA and CDR2 FQGNSA. CDR3 size: 17 residues. V lost 1 base to trimming and J lost 1 base; unmatched junction nucleotides: 7. The CDR3 coding sequence is TGTGCCAGCAGCTTAGGGTATCGAGCGGGGGGCCAAGAGACCCAGTACTTC. Its translation: CASSLGYRAGGQETQYF.

The chain joins TRBV11-3 to TRBJ2-3, with 11 bases fitting TRBD2. There are 16 residues in the CDR3. Per the germline V gene, CDR1 is SGHNT and CDR2 is YENEEA. With 5 bases clipped from V and 3 bases from J, the junction kept 7 bases outside the gene matches. CDR3 nucleotides: TGTGCCAGCAGCCCCACTAGCGGGGGCGAGACAGATACGCAGTATTTT. Translating gives CASSPTSGGETDTQYF.

The chain combines TRBV28 with TRBJ1-2, with D possibly matching TRBD1 (5 bases). CDR3 length: 15 residues. Germline assignment: CDR1 MDHEN and CDR2 SYDVKM. Trimming cost V 4 bases and J 6 bases, with 18 bases left between them. CDR3 nucleotides: TGTGCCAGCAGTTACTATGCGTTCAGGGCGCATGGCTACACCTTC. It is translated as CASSYYAFRAHGYTF.

This clonotype was detected a few times. The chain couples TRBV6-2 or TRBV6-3 to TRBJ2-5; 7 bases map to TRBD1. CDR1 is MNHEY, CDR2 SVGEGT, per germline. This CDR3 comprises 15 residues. Trimming cost V 1 base and J 3 bases; bases outside gene matches: 5. The CDR3 sequence: CASSYYGTAEETQYF. Written as DNA, the CDR3 is TGTGCCAGCAGTTACTATGGGACAGCCGAAGAGACCCAGTACTTC.

The J gene is TRBJ1-6, the V gene TRBV4-3; TRBD1 matches 9 bases. Germline V lookup: CDR1 LGHNA, CDR2 YSLEER. The CDR3 covers 15 residues. V lost 0 bases, J lost 7 bases, and 1 base stayed unmatched. The CDR3 here is CASSQDTGGNSPLHF. The DNA for the CDR3 is TGCGCCAGCAGCCAAGATACAGGGGGCAATTCACCCCTCCACTTT.

Note on this clonotype: A clone one base away is much larger, so this may be a read error. The chain is built from TRBV7-9 and TRBJ2-5, with TRBD2 as a possible D gene (6 bases). The V end lost 6 bases, the J end lost 2 bases, and 13 bases lay between the germline ends. In germline, CDR1 is SEHNR, CDR2 FQNEAQ (reference sequence). CDR3 length: 14 residues. This CDR3 is CASSSVREQETQYF. The DNA of the CDR3 is TGTGCCAGCAGTTCTGTCCGGGAGCAAGAGACCCAGTACTTC.

In its sample, this clonotype was seen many times. The J gene is TRBJ1-1, the V gene TRBV7-6; the D gene is possibly TRBD1 (5 bases). The CDR3 spans 14 residues. V shed 1 base and J shed 6 bases, with 12 bases lying between them. Germline V gives CDR1 SGHVS, CDR2 FNYEAQ. The CDR3 sequence is CASSLGGRAPEAFF. CDR3 bases: TGTGCCAGCAGCTTAGGGGGCAGGGCCCCTGAAGCTTTCTTT.

The chain joins TRBV12-5 to TRBJ2-3; maybe TRBD2 (5 bases). Trimming shortened V by 6 bases and J by 4 bases, and 20 bases separated the two germline ends. This CDR3 spans 16 amino acids. Germline CDR1 reads LGHNT; CDR2 reads FRNRAP. CDR3 bases: TGTGCTAGTGGACCCCCGGACGGGAAGATGGCAGATACGCAGTATTTT. Translation gives CASGPPDGKMADTQYF.

This clonotype is labeled as medium-sized (0.01 to 0.1%). The chain recombines TRBV7-6 with TRBJ2-6, with a tentative D call TRBD1 (5 bases). CDR1 and CDR2 from the germline V gene are SGHVS and FNYEAQ. The V gene lost 0 bases and the J gene lost 1 base, with 10 bases spanning the gap. This CDR3 is built from 17 residues. This CDR3 is CASSLAIGVSGANVLTF. CDR3 nucleotides: TGTGCCAGCAGCTTAGCCATAGGGGTATCTGGGGCCAACGTCCTGACTTTC.

This clonotype has only a few counts. The CDR3 loop reads CASSLGTAYYNSPLHF. As DNA, the CDR3 is TGTGCCAGCAGTTTAGGGACTGCCTACTATAATTCACCCCTCCACTTT. The chain links TRBV28 to TRBJ1-6; D perhaps matches TRBD1 (5 bases). CDR1 and CDR2 from the germline V gene are MDHEN and SYDVKM. CDR3 length: 16 amino acids. The ends were cut back, 2 bases at V and 3 bases at J, with 11 bases in the middle.

This clonotype has just a few counts. V gene TRBV7-6 combines with J gene TRBJ2-3; no clear D. Germline values: CDR1 SGHVS, CDR2 FNYEAQ. The CDR3 totals 14 residues. V was clipped by 5 bases and J by 5 bases, with 14 bases between them. Here the CDR3 reads CASSPGPLGDTQYF. The DNA of the CDR3 is TGTGCCAGCAGCCCTGGGCCCCTGGGAGATACGCAGTATTTT.